This is a list of T cell receptor beta chains from one sample in a study of neoadjuvant anti-PD-1 for oral cavity cancer. The table came from immunoSEQ multiplex PCR; TCRdb's copy has only in-frame clones and leaves some out. The table lists about 15,000 clones, 60% to 65% of them singletons. Specimen: PBMCs, collected before nivolumab (anti-PD-1) treatment. The receptor source for this set is a person aged 40-85 years with oral cavity squamous cell carcinoma. CDR3s include the opening cysteine and the closing phenylalanine or tryptophan. Fields, in order: J gene, D gene, V gene, clone size, CDR3 protein. The D gene is left open where the match is weak. Expanded clones are given a class, and other clones once, few, many or no size at all.

>TRBJ2-7|.|TRBV6-5|few
CASSYHRKRVNEQYF
>TRBJ2-1|TRBD2|TRBV28|once
CASSDPREKRERDEQFF
>TRBJ2-7|TRBD1|TRBV5-6|.
CASSPGTGATRTQFVQYF
>TRBJ2-7|TRBD1|TRBV27|few
CASSLSRTGGHEQYF
>TRBJ2-1|TRBD2|TRBV4-1|.
CATGTPGRNEQFF
>TRBJ1-1|TRBD1|TRBV6-1|.
CASSVGQGNTEAFF
>TRBJ1-2|.|TRBV7-8|.
CASSLQGRRGYTF
>TRBJ2-2|.|TRBV11-2|.
CASSLMGSGGSSLFF
>TRBJ1-6|.|TRBV11-2|.
CASRRRTSKGSPLHF
>TRBJ2-1|TRBD2|TRBV27|.
CASSLSRTSGRMVDNEQFF
>TRBJ2-6|.|TRBV4-1|.
CASSQEGGSGANVLTF
>TRBJ2-1|.|TRBV27|.
CASSSSAGGWNEQFF
>TRBJ2-1|TRBD2|TRBV2|.
CASSGLAGASYNEQFF
>TRBJ1-3|TRBD1|TRBV4-1|large
CASSPQEGAGSGNTIYF
>TRBJ1-5|.|TRBV18|.
CASSPGHSNQPQHF
>TRBJ2-7|.|TRBV11-2|few
CASSSFQLKDGPTSEQYF
>TRBJ2-1|TRBD2|TRBV28|.
CASSLSSGINEQFF
>TRBJ2-7|.|TRBV14|.
CASSQEDFPSYEQYF
>TRBJ2-1|.|TRBV6-4|.
CASGRNRENEQFF
>TRBJ2-1|TRBD1|TRBV5-4|.
CASSLTGQGAFNEQFF
>TRBJ2-1|.|TRBV6-5|.
CASSYPGENEQFF
>TRBJ1-5|.|TRBV6-5|.
CASSPLAGGGQPQHF
>TRBJ2-1|TRBD1|TRBV9|.
CASSLRQGGNEQFF
>TRBJ1-2|.|TRBV29-1|few
CSVAADFGGNGYTF
>TRBJ1-5|.|TRBV5-5|.
CASSLARISNQPQHF
>TRBJ1-3|.|TRBV7-8|once
CASSPEGNTIYF
>TRBJ1-6|.|TRBV6-1|few
CASSRGPGNSPLHF
>TRBJ1-2|.|TRBV5-1|.
CASSLGRTSYNYGYTF
>TRBJ2-7|.|TRBV29-1|.
CSAETFGGTYEQYF
>TRBJ1-1|TRBD1|TRBV29-1|few
CSVEGGRGQARGAFF
>TRBJ1-5|.|TRBV7-2|few
CASSFPGPRGKPQHF
>TRBJ2-7|.|TRBV19|once
CASSRNSGVTSKSYEQYF
>TRBJ1-1|.|TRBV7-3|once
CASSLWGERTEAFF
>TRBJ1-5|.|TRBV30|.
CAWSVGVNQPQHF
>TRBJ2-7|TRBD2|TRBV6-1|.
CASLPGGTSSYEQYF
>TRBJ2-1|.|TRBV6-1|once
CASSEPGDEQFF
>TRBJ2-3|.|TRBV5-1|.
CASSEGTDTQYF
>TRBJ2-3|.|TRBV5-6|.
CASSRKGGNTQYF
>TRBJ1-1|.|TRBV2|.
CASSEDRQEAFF
>TRBJ2-1|.|TRBV9|few
CASSPLPGHVYNEQFF
>TRBJ2-5|.|TRBV6-4|few
CASSQELGGMETQYF
>TRBJ2-1|.|TRBV11-2|.
CASSSRTRFNEQFF
>TRBJ1-1|.|TRBV5-8|.
CASSLGGLLNTEAFF
>TRBJ2-1|.|TRBV6-1|.
CASSEISAAVYNEQFF
>TRBJ1-6|.|TRBV2|.
CASSDEGVGNSPLHF
>TRBJ2-1|.|TRBV14|.
CASSPFMLTYNEQFF
>TRBJ2-7|.|TRBV29-1|.
CSVLHGSYEQYF
>TRBJ2-7|.|TRBV14|few
CASSQGSREQYF